The 22 T cell receptor beta chains below were found in one sample sequenced in a study of molecular identifiers for immune sequencing clone quantification. TCRdb used MiXCR to reprocess the PCR reads, holding one entry per CDR3 protein. The sample contains 490,000 or so distinct CDR3 sequences, around 23% of which appear only once. The sequenced sample consisted of naive CD8+ T cells from blood, with Jurkat cell RNA spiked in. The sample's subset: FACS-sorted CD8+CD4-CCR7+CD45RA+ naive T cells. The receptor set was obtained from a human donor in good health. Some libraries in this study had Jurkat cell RNA spiked in.

On this clonotype itself: A much more abundant neighbour one base away suggests this may be a read error. The chain has TRBV20-1 and TRBJ2-3; no reliable D call. V was trimmed by 6 bases and J by 2 bases, leaving 9 bases between them. Germline loops: CDR1 DFQATT, CDR2 SNEGSKA (reference sequence). The length of the CDR3 is 12 residues. The CDR3 spells CSAPYNTDTQYF. CDR3 coding DNA: TGCAGTGCCCCCTACAACACAGATACGCAGTATTTT.

The chain joins TRBV6-5 to TRBJ2-7; a weak D match, TRBD1 (5 bases). The CDR3 runs to 15 residues. CDR1 is MNHEY and CDR2 is SVGAGI in the germline V gene. V lost 2 bases and J lost 7, with 18 bases in between. CDR3 DNA sequence: TGTGCCAGCAGTTACGGAGTTGGGGCCCCCTTGGAGCAGTACTTC. Amino acid sequence: CASSYGVGAPLEQYF.

A note on this clonotype: This sequence may be a read error, since a much larger clone differs from it by one base. The CDR3 reads CASSHASPYSSYVQYF. The DNA of the CDR3 is TGCGCCAGCAGTCACGCTAGCCCTTACAGCTCCTACGTGCAGTACTTC. This chain joins TRBV4-1 and TRBJ2-7; possibly TRBD2 for D (5 bases). Germline assignment: CDR1 MGHRA and CDR2 YSYEKL. This CDR3 contains 16 residues.

This rearrangement joins TRBV7-3 to TRBJ1-1; 10 bases map to TRBD1. Germline V gives CDR1 SGHTA, CDR2 FQGTGA. With 7 bases clipped from V and 5 bases from J, the junction kept 10 bases outside the gene matches. The CDR3 has 15 residues. The CDR3 DNA reads TGTGCCAGCAACTTGGGGACAGGGGCGCGGACTGAAGCTTTCTTT. Translated, it gives CASNLGTGARTEAFF.

This chain uses TRBV27 with TRBJ2-7, with D perhaps given as TRBD1 or TRBD2 (5 bases each). V gave up 7 bases and J gave up 2 bases, with 15 bases separating them. CDR1 and CDR2 from the germline V gene are MNHEY and SMNVEV (reference sequence). The CDR3 is 14 residues long. CDR3 coding DNA: TGTGCCAGCAAGCACGGGGCCACCGCCTACGAGCAGTACTTC. It yields the protein CASKHGATAYEQYF.

On this clonotype itself: A read error is possible here, since a much larger clone lies one base away. The chain couples TRBV6-2 or TRBV6-3 to TRBJ2-2; 7 bases match TRBD1. The CDR3 has 13 residues. CDR1 and CDR2 (germline): MNHEY, SVGEGT. CDR3 sequence: CASGYGTAGELFF. The CDR3 DNA reads as TGTGCCAGCGGTTACGGGACAGCCGGGGAGCTGTTTTTT.

This clonotype appeared once. V is TRBV20-1 and J is TRBJ2-6, with 7 bases fitting TRBD1. CDR1 is DFQATT, CDR2 SNEGSKA, per germline (reference sequence). The CDR3 sequence is 16 residues long. The trim removed 6 bases at V and 1 base at J, leaving 9 bases unmatched. CDR3 in DNA: TGCAGTGCCCCCGGGACAGAGAGTTCTGGGGCCAACGTCCTGACTTTC. This translates into CSAPGTESSGANVLTF.

This clonotype was seen only a few times. Its ends do not fully match the called genes, so a read error is possible. The chain employs TRBV28 and TRBJ1-1, with D unclear. Germline CDR1 reads MDHEN; CDR2 reads SYDVKM. CDR3 length equals 12 residues. This CDR3 is CASSPLNTEALF. DNA for the CDR3: TGTGCCAGCAGTCCTCTGAACACTGAAGCTCTCTTT. Complete variable domain (other parts from reference TRBV28 and TRBJ1-1): DVKVTQSSRYLVKRTGEKVFLECVQDMDHENMFWYRQDPGLGLRLIYFSYDVKMKEKGDIPEGYSVSREKKERFSLILESASTNQTSMYLCASSPLNTEALFGQGTRLTVV.

As to this clonotype: A much larger clone lies a single base off, so this may be a read error. The V gene is TRBV7-6, the J gene TRBJ2-3; D may be TRBD2 (6 bases). The CDR3 covers 13 residues. CDR1 SGHVS and CDR2 FNYEAQ come from the germline V gene. Here the CDR3 DNA reads TGTGCCAGCAGCTTGGAGGGAGCGTATACGCAGTCTTTT. This codes for CASSLEGAYTQSF.

J is TRBJ2-4 and V is TRBV2; D might be TRBD2 (6 bases). V lost 3 bases and J 0 bases, leaving 15 bases between the germline ends. Germline CDR1 reads SNHLY; CDR2 reads FYNNEI. The CDR3 sequence is 17 residues long. The CDR3 reads CASSDGWAGSAKNIQYF. CDR3 in DNA: TGTGCCAGCAGTGACGGGTGGGCGGGATCAGCCAAAAACATTCAGTACTTC.

In this sample, this clonotype turned up many times. This rearrangement joins TRBV29-1 to TRBJ2-7; TRBD1 matches 7 bases. The CDR3 has 12 residues. V shed 4 bases and J 0 bases; nucleotides not matched to a gene: 0. Germline CDR1 and CDR2: SQVTM and ANQGSEA. The CDR3 sequence is CSVGDSSYEQYF. As DNA, the CDR3 is TGCAGCGTTGGGGACAGCTCCTACGAGCAGTACTTC.

In its sample, this clonotype was seen a few times. The chain is built from TRBV5-6 and TRBJ1-3; no firm D call. Looked up from germline, CDR1 is SGHDT and CDR2 is YYEEEE. V was shortened by 4 bases and J by 5 bases, with 7 bases between the two germline ends. This CDR3 comprises 12 residues. The CDR3 DNA reads as TGTGCCAGCAGCGGGATGAGAAACACCATATATTTT. Its protein product is CASSGMRNTIYF.

This clonotype has ten or more counts. This chain links TRBV5-5 with TRBJ1-4; 9 bases align to TRBD1. The CDR3 extends over 16 amino acids. The germline gives CDR1 SGHKS, CDR2 YYEKEE (reference sequence). With 0 bases clipped from V and 5 bases from J, the junction kept 5 bases outside the gene matches. CDR3 amino acids: CASSLVGQGTNEKLFF. The CDR3, as DNA: TGTGCCAGCAGCTTGGTGGGACAGGGAACAAATGAAAAACTGTTTTTT.

The chain carries TRBV30 and TRBJ2-7, with D maybe TRBD2 (6 bases). This CDR3 has 13 amino acids. Germline CDR1 and CDR2: GTSNPN and SVGIG (reference sequence). V lost 8 bases, J lost 0 bases, and 14 bases lay in between. The CDR3 DNA reads as TGTGCCGCCCACCCGGGGGTCTCCTACGAGCAGTACTTC. Its translation is CAAHPGVSYEQYF.

This clonotype was detected a few times. V usage is TRBV20-1 and J usage is TRBJ2-7; D gene uncertain. This CDR3 is built from 16 residues. V shed 2 bases and J shed 4 bases, with 21 bases lying between them. The V gene's germline CDR1 is DFQATT and CDR2 SNEGSKA (reference sequence). This CDR3 reads CSARTAPLGINYEQYF. The CDR3 nucleotides read TGCAGTGCTAGAACAGCCCCTCTGGGGATCAATTACGAGCAGTACTTC.

This clonotype has just a few counts. The chain is built from TRBV5-8 and TRBJ2-7; D ambiguous. Germline values: CDR1 SGHTS, CDR2 YDEGEE. This CDR3 has 18 residues. V lost 4 bases and J 0 bases, leaving 23 bases between the germline ends. CDR3 nucleotides: TGTGCCAGCAGCCTGGGCTCCGTGGCGCTGGCCAACTCCTACGAGCAGTACTTC. Protein: CASSLGSVALANSYEQYF.

This clonotype was seen many times. The rearrangement uses TRBV10-2 and TRBJ1-1; TRBD1 aligns across 7 bases. Trimming cost V 8 bases and J 4 bases; bases outside gene matches: 10. The germline V gene has CDR1 WSHSY and CDR2 SAAADI. The CDR3 sequence is 14 residues long. CDR3 residues: CASGGTGESTEAFF. The CDR3 DNA reads as TGCGCCAGCGGGGGAACAGGGGAGAGCACTGAAGCTTTCTTT.

This sequence joins TRBV7-6 and TRBJ1-1; D gene uncertain. Trimming pared 0 bases from V and 0 bases from J, leaving 8 bases between. Germline CDR1 reads SGHVS; CDR2 reads FNYEAQ. The CDR3 is 15 amino acids. This CDR3 is CASSLAAELNTEAFF. Written as DNA, the CDR3 is TGTGCCAGCAGCTTAGCAGCAGAGCTGAACACTGAAGCTTTCTTT. Drawing the rest from reference TRBV7-6 and TRBJ1-1, the complete variable domain is GAGVSQSPRYKVTKRGQDVALRCDPISGHVSLYWYRQALGQGPEFLTYFNYEAQQDKSGLPNDRFSAERPEGSISTLTIQRTEQRDSAMYRCASSLAAELNTEAFFGQGTRLTVV.

As concerns this clonotype: A much more abundant neighbour one base away suggests this may be a read error. The V call is TRBV9, the J call TRBJ1-4; D might be TRBD1 (5 bases). CDR3 length: 14 amino acids. Germline CDR1 and CDR2: SGDLS and YYNGEE. The CDR3 spells CASSVGGSDEKLIF. As DNA, the CDR3 is TGTGCCAGCAGCGTTGGGGGATCTGATGAAAAACTGATTTTT.

This clonotype was observed a handful of times. This sequence joins TRBV4-3 and TRBJ1-2; a possible D gene is TRBD1 (6 bases). Trimming removed 1 base from V and 4 bases from J, with 13 bases in between. The CDR3 is 15 residues long. Germline V gene lookup returns CDR1 LGHNA and CDR2 YSLEER. The CDR3 loop is CASSQVSGASYGYTF. The CDR3 bases are TGCGCCAGCAGCCAAGTCTCAGGGGCTTCCTATGGCTACACCTTC.

V is TRBV10-3 and J is TRBJ2-3; 7 bases match TRBD2. After removal of 2 bases from V and 2 bases from J, the junction contained 7 bases not matched to a gene. Germline values: CDR1 ENHRY, CDR2 SYGVKD. The CDR3 totals 16 residues. CDR3 bases: TGTGCCATCAGTGAGCACTCTAGCGGAATCACAGATACGCAGTATTTT. Amino acids: CAISEHSSGITDTQYF.

The rearrangement links TRBV19 to TRBJ2-5, with D perhaps TRBD1 (5 bases). The CDR3 is 13 residues long. Germline V CDR1 and CDR2: LNHDA, SQIVND (reference sequence). V lost 3 bases and J 2 bases, leaving 7 bases between the germline ends. CDR3 DNA: TGTGCCAGTAGTATTCACAGGCAAGAGACCCAGTACTTC. It yields the protein CASSIHRQETQYF.